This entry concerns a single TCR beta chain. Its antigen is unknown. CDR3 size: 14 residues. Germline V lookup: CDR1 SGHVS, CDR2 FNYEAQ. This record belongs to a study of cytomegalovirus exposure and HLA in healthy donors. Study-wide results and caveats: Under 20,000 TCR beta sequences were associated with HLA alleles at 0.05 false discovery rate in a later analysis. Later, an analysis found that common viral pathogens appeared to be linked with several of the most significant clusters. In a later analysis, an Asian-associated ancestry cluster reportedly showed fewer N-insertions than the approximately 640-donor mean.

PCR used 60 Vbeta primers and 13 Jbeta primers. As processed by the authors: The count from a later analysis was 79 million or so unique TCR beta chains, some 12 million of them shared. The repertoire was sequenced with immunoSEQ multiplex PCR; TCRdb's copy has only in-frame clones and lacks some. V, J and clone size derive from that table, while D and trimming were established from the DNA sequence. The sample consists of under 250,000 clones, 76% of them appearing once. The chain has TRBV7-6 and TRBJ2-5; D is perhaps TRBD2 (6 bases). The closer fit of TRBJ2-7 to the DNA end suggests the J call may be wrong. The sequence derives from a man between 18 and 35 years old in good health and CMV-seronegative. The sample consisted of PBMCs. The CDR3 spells CASSLIGSSYEQYF. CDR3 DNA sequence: TGTGCCAGCAGCTTAATCGGGAGCTCCTACGAGCAGTACTTC.